Listed below are T cell receptor beta chains from one sample, sequenced in a study of Graves' ophthalmopathy and Graves' hyperthyroidism. One entry per CDR3 protein, called by TCRdb with MiXCR from the multiplex PCR reads. Of roughly 700,000 distinct CDR3 sequences detected, approximately 40% appear once; the ten largest clones hold 35% to 55%. The material sequenced was peripheral blood. The receptors shown here come from an adult man with Graves' ophthalmopathy. The CDR3 runs from the conserved cysteine through the conserved F or W. A D gene is named only where the DNA matches it firmly. Size tells how often a clone was seen (once, few, many) or the class of an expanded clone, and some rows leave it out.

D gene: -; V gene: TRBV10-3; clone size: -; J gene: TRBJ1-2; CDR3 protein: CAINRGVGYGYTF; CDR3 DNA: TGTGCCATCAACCGGGGGGTTGGGTATGGCTACACCTTC
D gene: -; V gene: TRBV6-1; clone size: -; J gene: TRBJ1-1; CDR3 protein: CASSYYTGSNTEAFF; CDR3 DNA: TGTGCCAGCAGTTATTACACAGGGTCGAACACTGAAGCTTTCTTT
D gene: TRBD1; V gene: TRBV12-3/TRBV12-4; clone size: few; J gene: TRBJ1-5; CDR3 protein: CASSLWTGGNSNQPQHF; CDR3 DNA: TGTGCCAGCAGTTTGTGGACAGGGGGCAATAGCAATCAGCCCCAGCATTTT
D gene: TRBD1; V gene: TRBV20-1; clone size: few; J gene: TRBJ1-2; CDR3 protein: CSANPASTGGRYGYTF; CDR3 DNA: TGCAGTGCTAACCCCGCCTCCACAGGGGGCAGGTATGGCTACACCTTC
D gene: -; V gene: TRBV12-3/TRBV12-4; clone size: -; J gene: TRBJ1-1; CDR3 protein: CASSGHEGNTEAFF; CDR3 DNA: TGTGCCAGCAGTGGACACGAAGGGAACACTGAAGCTTTCTTT
D gene: -; V gene: TRBV7-9; clone size: many; J gene: TRBJ1-4; CDR3 protein: CASSFSPATNEKLFF; CDR3 DNA: TGTGCCAGCAGCTTCAGTCCTGCAACTAATGAAAAACTGTTTTTT
D gene: TRBD1; V gene: TRBV29-1; clone size: many; J gene: TRBJ2-7; CDR3 protein: CSVENSGTGEREQYF; CDR3 DNA: TGCAGCGTTGAGAACTCCGGGACAGGGGAGCGCGAGCAGTACTTC
D gene: -; V gene: TRBV2; clone size: few; J gene: TRBJ2-2; CDR3 protein: CASSRSLAGGELFF; CDR3 DNA: TGTGCCAGCAGCCGGAGTCTAGCAGGCGGGGAGCTGTTTTTT
D gene: TRBD1; V gene: TRBV24-1; clone size: once; J gene: TRBJ1-5; CDR3 protein: CATSQPGQDGETQHF; CDR3 DNA: TGTGCCACCTCCCAACCGGGACAGGACGGGGAGACCCAGCATTTT
D gene: -; V gene: TRBV29-1; clone size: -; J gene: TRBJ2-2; CDR3 protein: CSVEVTTGELLF; CDR3 DNA: TGCAGCGTTGAAGTGACCACCGGGGAGCTGCTTTTT
D gene: -; V gene: TRBV2; clone size: -; J gene: TRBJ2-7; CDR3 protein: CASSLRALNSYEQYF; CDR3 DNA: TGTGCCAGCAGCCTCCGAGCGCTAAATTCTTACGAGCAGTACTTC
D gene: -; V gene: TRBV7-2; clone size: few; J gene: TRBJ2-7; CDR3 protein: CASSQGGPDISYEQYF; CDR3 DNA: TGTGCCAGCAGCCAAGGAGGGCCGGACATCTCCTACGAGCAGTACTTC